This T cell receptor (beta chain) was recovered during a study of T cells in localized non-small cell lung cancer. Findings of the study overall: Detection in adjacent lung was observed for a median roughly 57 of the top 100 tumor clones. Peak T cell clonality was found in uninvolved adjacent lung, exceeding tumor. One tumor region alone was sequenced, and heterogeneity therefore remains possible.

The CDR3 has 15 residues. After removal of 1 base from V and 10 bases from J, the junction contained 9 bases not matched to a gene. Germline CDR1 reads LNHNV; CDR2 reads YYDKDF (reference sequence). Concerning this clone: Its specificity is unknown.

Sequencing was performed with immunoSEQ multiplex PCR; in TCRdb, only in-frame clones are kept and a portion is missing. The sample holds under 50,000 clones, 80% to 90% seen once. This sequence joins TRBV15 and TRBJ1-1, with TRBD1 identical over 10 bases. The sequencing used peripheral blood mononuclear cells, collected before any cancer treatment. The TCR was taken from an older male donor with stage II lung adenocarcinoma. The CDR3 region is CATSRGTGGLAGAFF. The DNA of the CDR3 is TGTGCCACCAGCAGAGGGACAGGGGGATTGGCGGGAGCTTTCTTT.